Listed here are 22 T cell receptor beta chains from one sample, sequenced in a study of blood T cell repertoires in COVID-19. The repertoire was sequenced with immunoSEQ multiplex PCR; TCRdb's copy has only in-frame clones and lacks some. The sample comprises 330,000 or so clones, about 87% of which are singletons, and roughly 9.9% rests with the top ten. Sequencing input: peripheral blood. These receptors were taken from a man younger than 45 with COVID-19, enrolled during active disease.

DNA of the CDR3: TGTGCCAGCAGCAAAAGGGTGACTAGTTTGGAAGAGACCCAGTACTTC. Its translation: CASSKRVTSLEETQYF. The chain uses TRBV21-1 and TRBJ2-5; the D call in the table, TRBD2, was not verified against the DNA. TRBV21-1 is flagged as a pseudogene. The length of the CDR3 is 16 residues.

The V gene is TRBV7-7, the J gene TRBJ2-2; no definite D call. The CDR3 spans 15 residues. The V gene lost 4 bases and the J gene lost 4 bases, with 13 bases spanning the gap. The germline V gene encodes CDR1 SSHAT and CDR2 FNYEAQ (reference sequence). The CDR3 nucleotides are TGTGCCAGCAGCTCCGTCCCAGGTGGCACCGGGGAGCTGTTTTTT. Translating it yields CASSSVPGGTGELFF.

The chain uses TRBV29-1 and TRBJ2-5; tentatively, D is TRBD2 (6 bases). Trimming took off 7 bases at V and 2 bases at J, with 11 bases between the two ends. The CDR3 covers 12 residues. CDR1 is SQVTM and CDR2 is ANQGSEA in the germline V gene. The CDR3 loop reads CSARDSQETQYF. CDR3 bases: TGCAGCGCCCGGGACTCGCAAGAGACCCAGTACTTC.

This clone came up a few times. J is TRBJ1-5 and V is TRBV7-9; D ambiguous. The CDR3 consists of 12 residues. V shed 4 bases and J shed 5 bases, with 6 bases lying between them. CDR1 SEHNR and CDR2 FQNEAQ come from the germline V gene (reference sequence). In DNA form, the CDR3 reads TGTGCCAGCAGCTCCACGGATCAGCCCCAGCATTTT. Amino acid sequence: CASSSTDQPQHF.

The V and J genes are TRBV29-1 and TRBJ1-1, with TRBD1 matching over 12 bases. The germline CDR1 and CDR2 sequences are SQVTM and ANQGSEA. J lost 5 bases, V lost 8 bases, and 6 bases had no gene match. This CDR3 contains 13 residues. CDR3 nucleotides: TGCAGCTACCGGGACAGGGGGCGGACTGAAGCTTTCTTT. It translates to CSYRDRGRTEAFF.

V usage is TRBV5-5 and J usage is TRBJ2-5; 7 nucleotides align to TRBD1. The CDR3 is made up of 14 amino acids. With 4 bases clipped from V and 5 bases from J, the junction kept 8 bases outside the gene matches. Germline-derived CDR1 and CDR2 are SGHKS and YYEKEE (reference sequence). The CDR3 DNA reads as TGTGCCAGCAGCACCGGGACAGAATTGGAGACCCAGTACTTC. This translates into CASSTGTELETQYF.

The chain uses TRBV28 and TRBJ2-3; 10 nucleotides agree with TRBD2. The germline CDR1 and CDR2 sequences are MDHEN and SYDVKM. The V segment lost 10 bases and the J segment 3 bases; nucleotides outside the gene matches: 4. There are 13 residues in the CDR3. The CDR3 bases are TGTGCCACCGTAGCGGGAGGTACAGATACGCAGTATTTT. Its protein is CATVAGGTDTQYF.

This clone was observed once. The chain links TRBV12-3 or TRBV12-4 to TRBJ2-7; D is ambiguous. The V gene lost 4 bases and the J gene lost 4 bases, with 8 bases spanning the gap. This CDR3 is 12 amino acids long. The CDR3 spells CASSSSLYEQYF. CDR3 nucleotide sequence: TGTGCCAGCAGTTCTTCCCTATACGAGCAGTACTTC.

The V and J genes are TRBV10-3 and TRBJ1-2; D is possibly TRBD1 (6 bases). V lost 5 bases to trimming and J lost 2 bases, with 6 bases between them. The CDR3 covers 12 residues. Germline assignment: CDR1 ENHRY and CDR2 SYGVKD. The chain's CDR3 is CAISRGNYGYTF. Written as DNA, the CDR3 is TGTGCCATCAGTAGGGGGAACTATGGCTACACCTTC.

This chain uses TRBV28 with TRBJ2-3; 8 nucleotides agree with TRBD2. Germline V CDR1 and CDR2: MDHEN, SYDVKM. After removal of 8 bases from V and 2 bases from J, the junction contained 18 bases not matched to a gene. The CDR3 loop spans 18 amino acids. CDR3 bases: TGTGCCAGCCGGACCCCAACAGTGGCGGGAGGAAACACAGATACGCAGTATTTT. It codes for CASRTPTVAGGNTDTQYF.

The chain carries TRBV3-1 (or the pseudogene TRBV3-2) and TRBJ2-2, with TRBD2 identical over 13 bases. Germline trimming cut 1 base from V and 6 bases from J; bases unmatched to any gene: 8. Germline CDR1 is LGHDT and CDR2 is YNNKEL (reference sequence). CDR3 size: 18 residues. For the CDR3, the DNA is TGTGCCAGCAGCCAAGGAACTAGCGGGGGGGCGGTGGCCGGGGAGCTGTTTTTT. It is translated as CASSQGTSGGAVAGELFF.

This chain joins TRBV19 and TRBJ1-2; 7 nucleotides line up with TRBD1. The CDR3 runs to 16 residues. V lost 8 bases, J lost 0 bases, and 12 bases stayed unmatched. The germline CDR1 and CDR2 sequences are LNHDA and SQIVND (reference sequence). CDR3 sequence: CASGSGTALANYGYTF. The CDR3 coding sequence is TGTGCCAGTGGTTCCGGGACAGCCCTAGCTAACTATGGCTACACCTTC. The entire variable domain, with the rest obtained from reference TRBV19 and TRBJ1-2, is as follows: DGGITQSPKYLFRKEGQNVTLSCEQNLNHDAMYWYRQDPGQGLRLIYYSQIVNDFQKGDIAEGYSVSREKKESFPLTVTSAQKNPTAFYLCASGSGTALANYGYTFGSGTRLTVV.

This clone was observed a single time. This chain connects TRBV28 to TRBJ2-1, with TRBD2 matching 8 bases. The CDR3 has 15 amino acids. Germline CDR1 MDHEN, CDR2 SYDVKM. Losses at the gene ends were 2 bases for V and 7 bases for J; bases not matched to a gene: 7. CDR3 protein: CASSLTTSGKNEQFF. The CDR3 DNA reads as TGTGCCAGCAGTTTAACAACTAGCGGAAAAAATGAGCAGTTCTTC.

The V call is TRBV12-5, the J call TRBJ1-5; no firm D call. From germline, CDR1 is LGHNT and CDR2 FRNRAP. The CDR3 length is 12 residues. The V gene lost 3 bases and the J gene lost 5 bases, with 5 bases spanning the gap. CDR3 loop: CASGFGDQPQHF. CDR3 nucleotides: TGTGCTAGTGGTTTCGGGGATCAGCCCCAGCATTTT.

J is TRBJ1-5 and V is TRBV11-2, with 11 bases identical to TRBD1. From germline, CDR1 is SGHAT and CDR2 FQNNGV. This CDR3 region has 15 residues. Trimming cost V 3 bases and J 5 bases; bases outside gene matches: 3. Here the CDR3 DNA reads TGTGCCAGCAGCTTTGGACAGGGGGCGGATCAGCCCCAGCATTTT. This codes for CASSFGQGADQPQHF.

The chain employs TRBV6-5 and TRBJ1-3; no definite D call. V was trimmed by 3 bases and J by 4 bases, leaving 13 bases between them. Germline V CDR1 and CDR2: MNHEY, SVGAGI. The CDR3 is 15 amino acids. As DNA, the CDR3 is TGTGCCAGCAGTTATGACCGCGGGTACGGAAACACCATATATTTT. Encoded protein: CASSYDRGYGNTIYF.

This sequence joins TRBV4-2 and TRBJ2-2, with D possibly TRBD2 on 7 matching bases. Deletions cut 5 bases from V and 3 bases from J, with 22 bases between. This CDR3 spans 18 amino acids. The germline V gene encodes CDR1 LGHNA and CDR2 YNFKEQ. CDR3 sequence (DNA): TGTGCCAGCAGCACCCTGCCCTGGGGGGGCAGGTACACCGGGGAGCTGTTTTTT. Its protein is CASSTLPWGGRYTGELFF.

The chain combines TRBV29-1 with TRBJ2-7, with 9 bases lining up with TRBD1. V was clipped by 5 bases and J by 3 bases; unmatched bases: 11. The germline V gene encodes CDR1 SQVTM and CDR2 ANQGSEA. CDR3 length: 15 amino acids. The CDR3 DNA follows: TGCAGCGTTACCGGGGGGACAGGGACAAACTACGAGCAGTACTTC. This codes for CSVTGGTGTNYEQYF.

DNA for the CDR3: TGTGCCACCAGTGACCCGTACAGAAATCAGCCCCAGCATTTT. It encodes CATSDPYRNQPQHF. The chain links TRBV24-1 to TRBJ1-5; the D is unclear. V was pared by 4 bases and J by 4 bases, with 10 bases between. Germline loops: CDR1 KGHDR, CDR2 SFDVKD. The CDR3 has 14 residues.

As for this clone: Distinct nucleotide sequences in the sample also encode this CDR3. This sequence joins TRBV27 and TRBJ1-2; 8 bases agree with TRBD1. After removal of 6 bases from V and 5 bases from J, the junction contained 5 bases not matched to a gene. Looked up from germline, CDR1 is MNHEY and CDR2 is SMNVEV (reference sequence). There are 13 residues in the CDR3. CDR3 coding DNA: TGTGCCAGCAGCCTCACAGGGGGGTATGGCTACACCTTC. It yields the protein CASSLTGGYGYTF.

The chain links TRBV28 to TRBJ2-2; D might be TRBD1 (6 bases). Germline V gene lookup returns CDR1 MDHEN and CDR2 SYDVKM. The length of the CDR3 is 14 residues. The V and J ends lost 9 bases and 1 base respectively, with 12 bases between them. The CDR3 reads CASIPGQNTGELFF. The CDR3 DNA follows: TGTGCCAGTATACCGGGACAGAACACCGGGGAGCTGTTTTTT.

This clone came up once. V is TRBV5-1 and J is TRBJ2-3; D not certain. Germline V gene sequence: CDR1 SGHRS, CDR2 YFSETQ. This CDR3 region has 15 residues. Between the trimmed V and J ends, which lost 3 bases and 4 bases, there was a span of 15 bases. The CDR3 protein is CASSSFNTAADTQYF. CDR3 DNA: TGCGCCAGCAGCTCATTTAATACAGCCGCAGATACGCAGTATTTT.